This TCR beta chain was captured in a study of blood T cell repertoires in COVID-19 (dated by TCRdb to the early 2020s). A note on the overall study: The collaborator samples originated in the United States, Italy and Spain and spanned the acute and convalescent phases of COVID-19. The sample metadata nearly always contained a de-identified subject ID, COVID-19 status, age in years and sex. Where available, HLA class I and class II types were obtained from metadata supplied by the sample provider rather than from assay-based typing. The repertoires were released in a freely available public database intended as a resource for research on the immune response to SARS-CoV-2. The dataset comprised deeply sampled blood TCRbeta repertoires from subjects exposed to, actively infected with, or recovered from COVID-19. The samples were drawn from the first 160 participants of the ongoing ImmuneRACE study and from some 1,300 subjects provided by 6 global collaborators. The material from the prospective study consisted of cDNA or gDNA derived from T cells, B-cell-depleted T cells, or PBMCs.

Whole blood was collected in K2EDTA tubes by collaborating institutions according to the institutions' own protocols. For TCRbeta analysis, collaborator samples were shipped as frozen whole blood, as isolated PBMCs, or as DNA extracted from either sample type. Overall results and qualifications from the work: How much clinical and demographic metadata was included differed by source and by participant, and the metadata was provided uncurated.

A note on this clone: The target of this receptor is not known. Base qualities are missing; no much larger clone stands one base away.

TCRbeta CDR3 regions were amplified from genomic DNA using the immunoSEQ Assay, a bias-controlled multiplex PCR. In the original analysis: Nucleated cell counts per sample were estimated from amplification of reference gene primers within the assay. Sequence reads were collapsed and filtered to measure the absolute abundance of every unique TCRbeta CDR3 rearrangement. For each sample, productive Simpson clonality was calculated as the square root of Simpson's diversity index across productive rearrangements. TCRdb provides this immuneACCESS table in a form limited to in-frame rearrangements. Some clones are lacking; in checked studies, under half of them reflect an unresolved V gene, and why the rest are absent is not known. From that table come the V and J calls and clone size; the DNA was used to work out D and trimming. Recorded for this sample are about 13,000 clones; roughly 90% of them occurred a single time. The top ten clonotypes cover 2.6% of the sample.

CDR1 and CDR2 are drawn from the germline V gene: SGHRS, YFSETQ. The CDR3 runs 17 residues from the cysteine to the phenylalanine. The retained sequence is limited to the CDR3, 51 bases, with the frame set at the first base. Trimming removed 4 bases from V and 2 bases from J; the gene matches leave 12 bases unexplained. What was sequenced was peripheral blood. The receptor was isolated from a human donor in a cohort sampled during active COVID-19. This sequence uses TRBV5-1 and TRBJ1-5; 7 central nucleotides agree with TRBD1. The CDR3: CASSPKVDRVGNQPQHF. In nucleotides, the sequence is TGCGCCAGCAGCCCAAAAGTCGACAGGGTCGGCAATCAGCCCCAGCATTTT.